This is a list of T cell receptor beta chains from one sample in a study of PD-1 blockade in classical Hodgkin lymphoma. Generated by immunoSEQ multiplex PCR, the TCRdb table keeps only in-frame clones and is missing some. The top ten hold around 4% of the sample, which has 13,000 or so clones, about 80% seen once. The specimen was peripheral blood mononuclear cells (PBMCs), collected at baseline. The receptors stem from a human donor with classical Hodgkin lymphoma. The CDR3 runs from the conserved cysteine through the conserved F or W. A D gene is named only where the DNA matches it firmly. Expanded clones get a size class; other rows say once, few or many, or leave the size out.

J | V | size | D | CDR3 | DNA
TRBJ1-5 | TRBV19 | NA | NA | CASKDTNNQPQHF | TGTGCCAGTAAAGACACCAACAATCAGCCCCAGCATTTT
TRBJ2-5 | TRBV5-6 | NA | TRBD2 | CASSLAGRGRETQYF | TGTGCCAGCAGCTTGGCCGGGAGGGGACGGGAGACCCAGTACTTC
TRBJ1-2 | TRBV28 | few | NA | CASSKVGIIYGYTF | TGTGCCAGCAGTAAGGTGGGCATAATCTATGGCTACACCTTC
TRBJ1-1 | TRBV19 | NA | TRBD1 | CASSIPGQGAQTEAFF | TGTGCCAGTAGTATCCCCGGACAGGGGGCACAGACTGAAGCTTTCTTT
TRBJ1-1 | TRBV7-3 | NA | NA | CASSYDSNTEAFF | TGTGCCAGCAGCTATGACAGCAACACTGAAGCTTTCTTT
TRBJ1-2 | TRBV19 | NA | NA | CASSIAFSFHGYTF | TGTGCCAGTAGTATAGCCTTCAGCTTCCATGGCTACACCTTC
TRBJ1-2 | TRBV7-3 | NA | TRBD1 | CASSLTPLGTGVNGYTF | TGTGCCAGCAGCTTAACGCCCCTGGGGACAGGGGTGAATGGCTACACCTTC
TRBJ2-2 | TRBV10-1 | NA | NA | CASSDSGRDTGELFF | TGCGCCAGCAGTGATTCGGGCCGCGACACCGGGGAGCTGTTTTTT
TRBJ1-6 | TRBV18 | NA | NA | CASSPGGNSPLHF | TGTGCCAGCTCACCAGGGGGCAATTCACCCCTCCACTTT
TRBJ2-3 | TRBV5-1 | few | TRBD2 | CASSYSGGSTDTQYF | TGCGCCAGCAGCTATAGCGGGGGTAGCACAGATACGCAGTATTTT
TRBJ2-2 | TRBV19 | NA | TRBD2 | CASSIRSGWERRTSLWTGELFF | TGTGCCAGTAGTATCCGGAGCGGGTGGGAGCGAAGGACTAGCTTGTGGACCGGGGAGCTGTTTTTT
TRBJ1-2 | TRBV5-6 | NA | NA | CASSLEGARANYGYTF | TGTGCCAGCAGCTTGGAGGGAGCCAGGGCTAACTATGGCTACACCTTC
TRBJ2-5 | TRBV27 | NA | NA | CASNSPTETQYF | TGTGCCAGCAATTCCCCCACGGAGACCCAGTACTTC
TRBJ2-7 | TRBV5-1 | once | TRBD2 | CASSPGLVYEQYF | TGCGCCAGCAGCCCGGGACTAGTCTACGAGCAGTACTTC
TRBJ1-4 | TRBV29-1 | NA | TRBD1 | CSGGDRVGEKLFF | TGCAGCGGGGGGGACAGGGTTGGTGAAAAACTGTTTTTT
TRBJ2-7 | TRBV4-2 | NA | NA | CASSQEASPRTDEQYF | TGTGCCAGCAGCCAAGAAGCCTCGCCCAGGACGGACGAGCAGTACTTC
TRBJ2-5 | TRBV5-1 | NA | TRBD1 | CASSSGTGSGVEETQYF | TGCGCCAGCAGCTCCGGGACAGGGTCCGGAGTTGAAGAGACCCAGTACTTC
TRBJ2-5 | TRBV19 | NA | TRBD2 | CASNSGGGQETQYF | TGTGCCAGTAACTCTGGGGGGGGACAAGAGACCCAGTACTTC
TRBJ1-4 | TRBV9 | medium-sized | NA | CASSVYGQLDEKLFF | TGTGCCAGCAGCGTATACGGACAGCTCGACGAAAAACTGTTTTTT
TRBJ2-1 | TRBV9 | NA | NA | CASSVEGGLSYNEQFF | TGTGCCAGCAGCGTAGAGGGGGGGCTCTCCTACAATGAGCAGTTCTTC
TRBJ2-5 | TRBV18 | NA | NA | CASSQPEGQETQYF | TGTGCCAGCTCACAACCAGAGGGCCAAGAGACCCAGTACTTC
TRBJ1-1 | TRBV7-9 | few | TRBD1 | CASSLARKGQEAFF | TGTGCCAGCAGCTTAGCGAGAAAGGGACAGGAAGCTTTCTTT
TRBJ2-5 | TRBV5-4 | NA | NA | CASSRDTQETQYF | TGTGCCAGCAGCCGGGACACTCAAGAGACCCAGTACTTC
TRBJ1-2 | TRBV19 | NA | NA | CASSIPLGRIYGYTF | TGTGCCAGTAGTATTCCCCTAGGGAGGATCTATGGCTACACCTTC
TRBJ1-1 | TRBV19 | once | NA | CASSRQADLNTEAFF | TGTGCCAGTAGTAGACAGGCTGATCTGAACACTGAAGCTTTCTTT
TRBJ1-2 | TRBV7-9 | NA | NA | CASSLARMGSGYLYGYTF | TGTGCCAGCAGCTTAGCTCGTATGGGCAGCGGATACCTCTATGGCTACACCTTC
TRBJ1-1 | TRBV27 | NA | NA | CASSDGGVPLDTEAFF | TGTGCCAGCAGTGATGGGGGGGTTCCCCTGGACACTGAAGCTTTCTTT
TRBJ2-7 | TRBV7-9 | NA | NA | CASSDHGTLYEQYF | TGTGCCAGCAGCGATCACGGGACTTTATACGAGCAGTACTTC
TRBJ1-1 | TRBV5-4 | NA | NA | CASSNGLVDAEAFF | TGTGCCAGCAGCAACGGGCTGGTAGACGCTGAAGCTTTCTTT
TRBJ2-5 | TRBV4-2 | NA | NA | CASSAGQTKVPETQYF | TGTGCCAGCAGCGCCGGACAGACAAAGGTTCCAGAGACCCAGTACTTC
TRBJ1-1 | TRBV11-1 | NA | NA | CASSSGSGSLNTEAFF | TGTGCCAGCAGCTCTGGGAGCGGCAGTCTGAACACTGAAGCTTTCTTT
TRBJ2-7 | TRBV28 | NA | NA | CASRTVYEQYF | TGTGCCAGCAGGACCGTCTACGAGCAGTACTTC
TRBJ2-1 | TRBV5-1 | NA | TRBD1 | CASSFSRTGVYNEQFF | TGCGCCAGCAGCTTTTCCCGGACAGGAGTTTACAATGAGCAGTTCTTC
TRBJ2-3 | TRBV5-6 | once | TRBD1 | CASSLRQGWRTDTQYF | TGTGCCAGCAGCTTGCGACAGGGGTGGAGGACAGATACGCAGTATTTT
TRBJ2-5 | TRBV5-4 | NA | NA | CASSSEAGTQYF | TGTGCCAGCAGCTCTGAGGCAGGGACCCAGTACTTC
TRBJ1-2 | TRBV9 | NA | TRBD1 | CASSVGGTGDSGYTF | TGTGCCAGCAGCGTAGGTGGGACAGGGGATAGTGGCTACACCTTC
TRBJ2-2 | TRBV19 | NA | TRBD2 | CASSSLAGAGELFF | TGTGCCAGTAGTTCCCTAGCGGGGGCCGGGGAGCTGTTTTTT
TRBJ2-1 | TRBV5-6 | NA | TRBD2 | CASSTLTSGYLYNEQFF | TGTGCCAGCAGCACCTTGACTAGCGGGTACCTATACAATGAGCAGTTCTTC
TRBJ2-7 | TRBV5-1 | NA | NA | CASSLATQVPEQYF | TGCGCCAGCAGCTTGGCCACACAAGTCCCCGAGCAGTACTTC
TRBJ1-1 | TRBV7-3 | NA | NA | CASSSTSNTEAFF | TGTGCCAGCAGCTCTACTTCCAACACTGAAGCTTTCTTT
TRBJ2-7 | TRBV18 | NA | NA | CASSPPVRDEQYF | TGTGCCAGCTCACCACCGGTGAGGGACGAGCAGTACTTC
TRBJ1-6 | TRBV4-2 | few | NA | CASSQGGRTNSPLHF | TGTGCCAGCAGCCAAGGGGGACGGACCAATTCACCCCTCCACTTT
TRBJ2-7 | TRBV9 | NA | TRBD1 | CASSVGTGAYEQYF | TGTGCCAGCAGCGTAGGGACAGGGGCCTACGAGCAGTACTTC
TRBJ2-3 | TRBV28 | NA | NA | CASSFLSGTDTQYF | TGTGCCAGCAGTTTTTTGTCCGGCACAGATACGCAGTATTTT
TRBJ2-5 | TRBV5-1 | NA | NA | CASSGQSLGETQYF | TGCGCCAGCAGCGGACAGTCCCTGGGAGAGACCCAGTACTTC
TRBJ2-7 | TRBV4-1 | NA | NA | CASSQRLVIYEQYF | TGCGCCAGCAGCCAACGACTAGTGATCTACGAGCAGTACTTC
TRBJ1-2 | TRBV5-1 | NA | NA | CASSLALGISYGYTF | TGCGCCAGCAGCTTGGCCTTAGGGATCAGCTATGGCTACACCTTC
TRBJ2-7 | TRBV9 | NA | TRBD1 | CASSLDRGLPYEQYF | TGTGCCAGCAGCTTAGACAGGGGGCTCCCCTACGAGCAGTACTTC
TRBJ2-5 | TRBV25-1 | NA | NA | CASSEETQYF | TGTGCCAGCAGTGAAGAGACCCAGTACTTC
TRBJ2-7 | TRBV7-2 | NA | TRBD2 | CASSHRTSGTFYEQYF | TGTGCCAGCAGTCACAGGACTAGCGGGACTTTCTACGAGCAGTACTTC
TRBJ1-6 | TRBV11-2 | NA | TRBD1 | CASSLEVTGGVYNSPLHF | TGTGCCAGCAGCTTAGAGGTGACAGGGGGGGTCTATAATTCACCCCTCCACTTT
TRBJ1-1 | TRBV4-1 | NA | TRBD1 | CASSLDRDQNTEAFF | TGCGCCAGCAGCCTAGACAGGGACCAGAACACTGAAGCTTTCTTT
TRBJ2-7 | TRBV7-8 | NA | NA | CASSLRATYEQYF | TGTGCCAGCAGCTTAAGGGCGACCTACGAGCAGTACTTC
TRBJ1-2 | TRBV20-1 | NA | NA | CSARRDGYTF | TGCAGTGCTAGGCGCGATGGCTACACCTTC
TRBJ1-2 | TRBV28 | NA | NA | CASSETGPDGYTF | TGTGCCAGCAGTGAAACAGGTCCGGATGGCTACACCTTC